These 11 T cell receptor beta chains came from one sample sequenced in a study of blood T cell repertoires in COVID-19. Here immunoSEQ multiplex PCR was the method, and the copy in TCRdb shows in-frame clones only, minus some. The profile shows fewer than 200,000 clones, 76% of them singletons. The sequencing sample was made of peripheral blood. The receptors were gathered from a woman of 80 years or more with acute or convalescent COVID-19.

The chain combines TRBV9 with TRBJ2-4; D is possibly TRBD1 (6 bases). Germline loops: CDR1 SGDLS, CDR2 YYNGEE. Trimming left V 0 bases short and J 8 bases short, with 9 bases between. This CDR3 is built from 13 residues. This chain's CDR3 is CASSVARGDIQYF. In DNA form, the CDR3 reads TGTGCCAGCAGCGTAGCCAGGGGTGACATTCAGTACTTC.

The V and J genes are TRBV7-2 and TRBJ2-3; a possible D gene is TRBD2 (6 bases). The CDR3 spans 13 residues. V was pared by 8 bases and J by 6 bases, with 15 bases between. Germline CDR1 and CDR2: SGHTA and FQGNSA. DNA for the CDR3: TGTGCCAGCCTTAACGGGGGAGCGGATACGCAGTATTTT. It specifies CASLNGGADTQYF.

The CDR3 coding sequence is TGTGCCAGCAGCTTTGTAGGGGGTCGTGGCTACACCTTC. It codes for CASSFVGGRGYTF. V and J are TRBV11-2 and TRBJ1-2, with D possibly matching TRBD1 (6 bases). Trimming stripped 3 bases from V and 7 bases from J, with 12 bases between. The germline V gene has CDR1 SGHAT and CDR2 FQNNGV. This CDR3 is built from 13 residues.

The chain carries TRBV5-1 and TRBJ2-7, with unresolved D. Germline-derived CDR1 and CDR2 are SGHRS and YFSETQ. The V gene lost 0 bases and the J gene lost 3 bases, with 16 bases spanning the gap. The CDR3 is 16 amino acids. CDR3 loop: CASSLGTISQNYEQYF. The CDR3 DNA sequence: TGCGCCAGCAGCTTGGGCACCATTTCCCAGAACTACGAGCAGTACTTC. Complete variable domain (other parts from reference TRBV5-1 and TRBJ2-7): KAGVTQTPRYLIKTRGQQVTLSCSPISGHRSVSWYQQTPGQGLQFLFEYFSETQRNKGNFPGRFSGRQFSNSRSEMNVSTLELGDSALYLCASSLGTISQNYEQYFGPGTRLTVT.

This chain uses TRBV7-2 with TRBJ1-6; D gene uncertain. Germline CDR1 SGHTA, CDR2 FQGNSA. V was cut by 1 base and J by 0 bases, with 13 bases left in between. The CDR3 length is 18 residues. This CDR3 reads CASSLEAWSSSYNSPLHF. The CDR3 nucleotides are TGTGCCAGCAGCTTAGAAGCGTGGTCAAGCTCCTATAATTCACCCCTCCACTTT. The whole variable domain, remainder taken from reference TRBV7-2 and TRBJ1-6, is GAGVSQSPSNKVTEKGKDVELRCDPISGHTALYWYRQSLGQGLEFLIYFQGNSAPDKSGLPSDRFSAERTGGSVSTLTIQRTQQEDSAVYLCASSLEAWSSSYNSPLHFGNGTRLTVT.

V is TRBV20-1 and J is TRBJ2-1; 10 nucleotides align to TRBD2. V was clipped by 3 bases and J by 1 base; unmatched bases: 9. In germline, CDR1 is DFQATT, CDR2 SNEGSKA (reference sequence). The CDR3 has 17 residues. The CDR3 here is CSASSTSGKISYNEQFF. The CDR3 nucleotides read TGCAGTGCTAGTTCTACTAGCGGGAAGATATCCTACAATGAGCAGTTCTTC.

The chain joins TRBV2 to TRBJ2-1; perhaps TRBD1 as D (5 bases). There are 16 residues in the CDR3. Trimming removed 4 bases at V and 3 bases at J, with 16 bases between. Germline values: CDR1 SNHLY, CDR2 FYNNEI. The CDR3 nucleotides read TGTGCCAGCAGTGCGCAAACCCCCGACAGCTACAATGAGCAGTTCTTC. This sequence encodes CASSAQTPDSYNEQFF.

The rearrangement uses TRBV6-2 or TRBV6-3 and TRBJ2-2; 8 nucleotides agree with TRBD2. CDR1 is MNHEY, CDR2 SVGEGT, per germline. The CDR3 consists of 15 residues. V was clipped by 6 bases and J by 3 bases; unmatched bases: 6. CDR3 coding DNA: TGTGCCAGCAGCGCCCGGCGGGGGGACACCGGGGAGCTGTTTTTT. As protein: CASSARRGDTGELFF.

V is TRBV18 and J is TRBJ1-2; D remains ambiguous. This CDR3 contains 15 residues. V lost 2 bases and J 5 bases, leaving 15 bases between the germline ends. Germline values: CDR1 KGHSH, CDR2 LQKENI. The CDR3 sequence is CASSPGPPAGYGYTF. The CDR3 coding sequence is TGTGCCAGCTCACCAGGTCCACCCGCGGGGTATGGCTACACCTTC.

This chain links TRBV19 with TRBJ2-7; 7 bases are a match to TRBD1. CDR3 length: 15 amino acids. Germline V gene data show CDR1 as LNHDA and CDR2 as SQIVND (reference sequence). V shed 2 bases, J shed 2 bases, and the junction held 6 bases outside the gene matches. CDR3: CASSILGGAAYEQYF. In nucleotides, the CDR3 is TGTGCCAGTAGTATATTAGGGGGCGCCGCCTACGAGCAGTACTTC.

This clone has just a few counts. The CDR3 sequence: CASSWGQFTEAFF. In DNA, the CDR3 is TGTGCCAGCAGCTGGGGACAGTTCACTGAAGCTTTCTTT. The V and J genes are TRBV11-1 and TRBJ1-1, with 7 bases lining up with TRBD1. CDR1 and CDR2 (germline): SGHAT, FQDESV (reference sequence). V was pared by 4 bases and J by 4 bases, with 3 bases of the junction left unmatched. CDR3 length: 13 residues.